These 5 T cell receptor beta chains came from one sample sequenced in a study of tumor-infiltrating lymphocytes in oesophageal squamous cell carcinoma. From the PCR reads, TCRdb called clonotypes with MiXCR, one entry per CDR3 protein. The table lists over 10,000 distinct CDR3 sequences, roughly 60% of them singletons. The specimen sequenced was esophageal tumor tissue. Receptors originate from a female donor with esophageal squamous cell carcinoma.

This clonotype was seen more than once but under ten times. The chain joins TRBV19 to TRBJ2-1; tentatively, D is TRBD2 (5 bases). Trimming pared 3 bases from V and 9 bases from J, leaving 15 bases between. The CDR3 is 14 amino acids. Germline V gene lookup returns CDR1 LNHDA and CDR2 SQIVND (reference sequence). The CDR3 region is CASSITGVDGEQFF. CDR3 nucleotides: TGTGCCAGTAGTATCACCGGGGTAGACGGTGAGCAGTTCTTC.

This sequence joins TRBV7-2 and TRBJ2-4; no clear D. Gene TRBJ2-7 matches the end of the DNA better, so the J call may be wrong. This CDR3 comprises 12 residues. Germline assignment: CDR1 SGHTA and CDR2 FQGNSA. CDR3 coding DNA: TGTGCCAGCAGCCTTCTCGTTTACGAGCAGTACTTC. This sequence encodes CASSLLVYEQYF.

The rearrangement joins TRBV11-2 to TRBJ2-4; D not resolved. The assigned J gene may be wrong: the sequence end matches TRBJ2-7 better. This CDR3 is 11 amino acids long. Germline-derived CDR1 and CDR2 are SGHAT and FQNNGV. The CDR3 protein is CASRIGDEQYF. CDR3 sequence (DNA): TGTGCCAGCAGGATAGGAGACGAGCAGTACTTC.

J is TRBJ2-3 and V is TRBV7-6, with 8 positions matching TRBD1. Losses at the gene ends were 7 bases for V and 0 bases for J; bases not matched to a gene: 3. The germline V gene encodes CDR1 SGHVS and CDR2 FNYEAQ. This CDR3 has 14 amino acids. CDR3 nucleotides: TGTGCCAGCAACCGACAGGGGAGCACAGATACGCAGTATTTT. It translates to CASNRQGSTDTQYF. The full variable domain, with the rest looked up from reference TRBV7-6 and TRBJ2-3, is GAGVSQSPRYKVTKRGQDVALRCDPISGHVSLYWYRQALGQGPEFLTYFNYEAQQDKSGLPNDRFSAERPEGSISTLTIQRTEQRDSAMYRCASNRQGSTDTQYFGPGTRLTVL.

In regard to this clonotype: Because it lacks the conserved phenylalanine or tryptophan at the end, this CDR3 is likely a read error. The limits of the CDR3 on the DNA are not certain, so only TCRdb's listed CDR3 is given. This sequence joins TRBV7-4 and TRBJ2-3; the table's D gene call, TRBD2, was not cross checked with the DNA. The germline V gene encodes CDR1 SGHVT and CDR2 SQSDAQ. Counting both end residues, the CDR3 totals 18 amino acids. CDR3 protein: CASSRLGQLTYNEQFFGP.